This entry lists 31 T cell receptor beta chains sequenced from one sample in a study of tumor and adjacent non-tumor tissue in lung cancer. RNA was extracted from bulk tissue without any cell sorting. The library came from three nested PCR rounds adapted from ARM-PCR protocols. MiXCR was run by TCRdb on the multiplex PCR reads, yielding one entry per CDR3 protein. The sample has about 75,000 distinct CDR3 sequences, 77% seen once; the top ten hold approximately 12%. Source material: lung tumor tissue. Receptors were obtained from a woman aged 45-65 years with non-small cell lung cancer.

A note on this clonotype: Relative to the germline gene, one junction end is altered; a read error may explain this. This chain connects TRBV7-8 to TRBJ1-5; tentative D call: TRBD1 (6 bases). The length of the CDR3 is 15 residues. Germline CDR1 SGHVS, CDR2 FQNEAQ. This CDR3 is CANSLVGGGIQPQHF. DNA for the CDR3: TGTGCCAACAGCTTGGTAGGGGGAGGCATTCAGCCCCAGCATTTT.

About this clonotype: A junction end diverges from the germline sequence, so it may reflect a read error. V usage is TRBV29-1 and J usage is TRBJ2-7; TRBD2 aligns across 11 bases. The V gene's germline CDR1 is SQVTM and CDR2 ANQGSEA. The CDR3 has 15 residues. The chain's CDR3 is CSVAAGTSGGGKQYF. In DNA form, the CDR3 reads TGCAGTGTTGCCGCCGGGACTAGCGGTGGGGGTAAGCAGTACTTC.

This chain joins TRBV11-2 and TRBJ2-1, with D hard to call. V lost 3 bases and J lost 8, with 8 bases in between. The CDR3 is 12 residues long. Germline loops: CDR1 SGHAT, CDR2 FQNNGV. The CDR3 region is CASSLGFYEQFF. CDR3 nucleotides: TGTGCCAGCAGCTTGGGTTTCTATGAGCAGTTCTTC. Variable domain in full (rest from reference TRBV11-2 and TRBJ2-1): EAGVAQSPRYKIIEKRQSVAFWCNPISGHATLYWYQQILGQGPKLLIQFQNNGVVDDSQLPKDRFSAERLKGVDSTLKIQPAKLEDSAVYLCASSLGFYEQFFGPGTRLTVL.

Of note for this clonotype: At one end the junction does not follow the germline gene, possibly because of a read error. The rearrangement uses TRBV6-2 or TRBV6-3 and TRBJ1-1; no clear D. Germline V CDR1 and CDR2: MNHEY, SVGEGT. The CDR3 contains 17 residues. The CDR3 nucleotides read TGCGCAGGCAGTTACGATGCAAGTGACCCTTGGAGTACTGAAGCTTTCTTT. It specifies CAGSYDASDPWSTEAFF.

The chain joins TRBV6-5 to TRBJ2-7; D unresolved. CDR3 length: 15 residues. V shed 4 bases and J shed 11 bases, with 24 bases lying between them. Per germline, CDR1 MNHEY and CDR2 SVGAGI. Here the CDR3 DNA reads TGTGCCAGCAGTTTGTACGAGCCCAGCTCCTATGAAGAGTACTTC. Translating gives CASSLYEPSSYEEYF.

As for this clonotype: Likely a read error: the CDR3 ends without its conserved phenylalanine or tryptophan. It is unclear where the CDR3 begins or ends on the DNA, so no DNA is shown, and the CDR3 is as TCRdb lists it. This chain links TRBV29-1 with TRBJ1-1; TRBD1 was called by the table and not checked on the DNA. The CDR3 spans 14 residues, counting both ends. Germline CDR1 is SQVTM and CDR2 is ANQGSEA. CDR3 protein: CSIGGGQDNTEVFC.

The DNA of the CDR3 is TGTGCCAGCAGTTATCATTGGCCAGGCAATCAGCCCCAGTATTTT. This gives the protein CASSYHWPGNQPQYF. This chain links TRBV6-2 or TRBV6-3 with TRBJ1-5; D not resolved. The J call is in doubt because the DNA end fits TRBJ2-3 better. CDR3 size: 15 residues. Germline lookup yields CDR1 MNHEY and CDR2 SVGEGT.

This chain connects TRBV29-1 to TRBJ2-5; D perhaps matches TRBD1 (5 bases). V lost 8 bases, J lost 14 bases, and 30 bases lay in between. This CDR3 contains 14 residues. CDR1 and CDR2 (germline): SQVTM, ANQGSEA. CDR3 loop: CSIAGQKLQETQYF. CDR3 DNA sequence: TGCAGCATCGCCGGACAAAAACTTCAAGAGACTCAATACTTC.

Details on this clonotype: This is likely a read error, given that the CDR3 carries no conserved phenylalanine or tryptophan at its end. J is TRBJ1-6 and V is TRBV6-6, with 10 positions matching TRBD1. With 4 bases clipped from V and 12 bases from J, the junction kept 6 bases outside the gene matches. Germline V gene sequence: CDR1 MNHNY, CDR2 SVGAGI (reference sequence). The CDR3 runs 14 residues. CDR3 region: CASSFGTGVLPLHL. DNA for the CDR3: TGTGCCAGCAGTTTCGGGACAGGGGTATTACCCCTCCACCTT.

As to this clonotype: The junction departs from the called germline gene at one end, perhaps through a read error. The chain carries TRBV4-2 and TRBJ2-6, with D perhaps matching TRBD2 (6 bases). The V gene's germline CDR1 is LGHNA and CDR2 YNFKEQ. The CDR3 runs 16 residues. DNA for the CDR3: TGTGCCAACAGCCAGGAGGGATCTACTGGGGCCGACGTCCTGACTTTC. Its translation is CANSQEGSTGADVLTF.

This clonotype has just a few counts. The gene calls are TRBV6-5 and TRBJ2-5; 11 bases are a match to TRBD2. The junction had 5 bases not matched to a gene; V was cut back by 8 bases and J by 6 bases. The length of the CDR3 is 13 residues. Germline V gene lookup returns CDR1 MNHEY and CDR2 SVGAGI. Here the CDR3 DNA reads TGTGCCAGCGGTCGACTAGCGGGACAGACCCAGTACTTC. Translating gives CASGRLAGQTQYF.

Turning to this clonotype: As the CDR3 is not closed by the conserved phenylalanine or tryptophan, this likely results from a read error. V gene TRBV29-1 combines with J gene TRBJ1-1; 8 bases fit TRBD1. The V and J ends lost 4 bases and 3 bases, in that order; junction bases with no gene match: 13. Germline V CDR1 and CDR2: SQVTM, ANQGSEA. The CDR3 has 16 amino acids. CDR3: CSVVMRQGALDTEAFL. The CDR3 coding sequence is TGCAGCGTTGTAATGCGGCAGGGGGCCCTGGACACTGAAGCTTTCCTT.

For this clonotype: The junction departs from germline at one end; a sequencing error may be responsible. V usage is TRBV11-2 and J usage is TRBJ2-2, with D tentatively TRBD2 (6 bases). The CDR3 covers 16 residues. The germline gives CDR1 SGHAT, CDR2 FQNNGV. The CDR3 DNA reads TGTGCTAGCAGTGGATTCCATGGGGGGAACACCGGGGAACTGTTTTTT. Amino acid sequence: CASSGFHGGNTGELFF.

This clonotype was recorded a few times. The chain links TRBV20-1 to TRBJ2-3; weak D call: TRBD2 (6 bases). Trimming left V 4 bases short and J 2 bases short, with 13 bases between. This CDR3 has 14 amino acids. Germline CDR1 is DFQATT and CDR2 is SNEGSKA (reference sequence). The CDR3 region is CSAMRDPITDTQYF. The DNA for the CDR3 is TGCAGTGCTATGCGGGACCCTATCACAGATACGCAGTATTTT.

With regard to this clonotype: Relative to the germline gene, one junction end is altered; a read error may explain this. V is TRBV29-1 and J is TRBJ1-1; tentative D call: TRBD1 (5 bases). The CDR3 is 16 residues long. The germline V gene encodes CDR1 SQVTM and CDR2 ANQGSEA. The CDR3 DNA follows: TGCAGCATTGAAGGGACCCCGACCGCTTTAGACGCTGGAGCTTTATTT. This translates into CSIEGTPTALDAGALF.

Points on this clonotype: A read error may account for a junction end that differs from germline. The rearrangement joins TRBV6-2 or TRBV6-3 to TRBJ1-2, with a tentative D call TRBD1 (5 bases). Germline V gene sequence: CDR1 MNHEY, CDR2 SVGEGT. This CDR3 has 14 residues. CDR3 coding DNA: TGTGCCAGCAGCCCCGGGACGGCTAACTATGGCCACACCTTC. It codes for CASSPGTANYGHTF.

CDR3 amino acids: CANSLGPSGAAYGYTF. In DNA form, the CDR3 reads TGTGCCAACAGTTTAGGCCCCTCCGGAGCAGCCTATGGCTACACCTTC. The rearrangement joins TRBV11-2 to TRBJ1-2; D is undetermined. This CDR3 spans 16 amino acids. Germline lookup yields CDR1 SGHAT and CDR2 FQNNGV. V was pared by 10 bases and J by 4 bases, with 25 bases between.

Notes on this clonotype: A junction end diverges from the germline sequence, so it may reflect a read error. The chain joins TRBV11-3 to TRBJ2-7; D perhaps matches TRBD2 (6 bases). Per the germline V gene, CDR1 is SGHNT and CDR2 is YENEEA. The CDR3 spans 13 residues. CDR3: CVSSLRRGYGRYF. As DNA, the CDR3 is TGTGTCAGCAGCTTGAGGAGGGGCTACGGGCGGTACTTC.

Regarding this clonotype: The CDR3 does not close with the conserved phenylalanine or tryptophan, likely indicating a read error. The genes are TRBV11-3 and TRBJ2-2; no clear D. The CDR3 consists of 14 residues. CDR1 and CDR2 from the germline V gene are SGHNT and YENEEA. CDR3 DNA: TGTACCAGCAGCTTTCACCGAAACTCTGGGGAGCTGTTTCTT. Its protein product is CTSSFHRNSGELFL.

In this sample, this clonotype turned up once. The junction departs from germline at one end; a sequencing error may be responsible. V usage is TRBV6-1 and J usage is TRBJ2-7, with TRBD2 matching 9 bases. Germline lookup yields CDR1 MNHNS and CDR2 SASEGT. The CDR3 is 15 amino acids. The CDR3 region is CARSEELAGFYEQYF. The CDR3, as DNA: TGTGCCAGAAGTGAGGAACTAGCGGGCTTCTACGAGCAGTACTTC.

With regard to this clonotype: One junction end does not reproduce the germline sequence, and a read error may be involved. V gene TRBV12-3 or TRBV12-4 combines with J gene TRBJ1-1; weak D call: TRBD1 (5 bases). The length of the CDR3 is 13 residues. In nucleotides, the CDR3 is TGTGCCGGCAGCGACAGCCAGGAGACTGAAGCTTTCTTT. Protein sequence: CAGSDSQETEAFF.

Note on this clonotype: This CDR3 fails to terminate in the conserved phenylalanine or tryptophan, so it likely reflects a read error. This chain uses TRBV11-2 with TRBJ1-1; D is unresolved. The CDR3 is 14 residues long. Germline assignment: CDR1 SGHAT and CDR2 FQNNGV. CDR3 DNA sequence: TGCGCCAACAGCTTGCTAATGCTGGGAACTGAAGCTTTCCTT. This gives the protein CANSLLMLGTEAFL.

Comment on this clonotype: The CDR3 does not end in the conserved phenylalanine or tryptophan, so this is likely a read error. V is TRBV10-3 and J is TRBJ2-5; D gene ambiguous. Trimming took off 3 bases at V and 5 bases at J, with 13 bases between the two ends. The CDR3 covers 14 residues. Germline V gene lookup returns CDR1 ENHRY and CDR2 SYGVKD. The CDR3 DNA sequence: TGTGCCATCAGTGATAAGACAAGGTCTGAGACCCAGTACGTC. It translates to CAISDKTRSETQYV.

The rearrangement joins TRBV7-9 to TRBJ2-3, with unresolved D. Germline values: CDR1 SEHNR, CDR2 FQNEAQ (reference sequence). The length of the CDR3 is 12 residues. The V gene lost 4 bases and the J gene lost 7 bases, with 9 bases spanning the gap. The CDR3 protein is CASSYTSNTQYF. The DNA of the CDR3 is TGTGCCAGCAGCTACACGAGTAATACGCAGTATTTT.

V usage is TRBV11-2 and J usage is TRBJ2-1, with TRBD2 as a possible D gene (5 bases). Germline V gene sequence: CDR1 SGHAT, CDR2 FQNNGV. Trimming removed 1 base at V and 12 bases at J, with 16 bases between. This CDR3 region has 14 residues. The CDR3 here is CASSLGLSAEGQFF. The CDR3 nucleotides are TGTGCCAGCAGCTTAGGCCTGTCAGCTGAGGGGCAGTTCTTC.

Comment on this clonotype: A read error may account for a junction end that differs from germline. The chain has TRBV6-1 and TRBJ2-2; D uncertain. CDR1 and CDR2 from the germline V gene are MNHNS and SASEGT. This CDR3 comprises 13 residues. CDR3 coding DNA: TGTGCCAGCAGTGACAGTAACACCCGGGAGCTGTTTTTT. Protein sequence: CASSDSNTRELFF.

This clonotype occurred once. The CDR3 carries no conserved terminal phenylalanine or tryptophan, so it likely arises from a read error. This chain joins TRBV6-1 and TRBJ2-2; 7 bases are a match to TRBD1. The CDR3 covers 19 residues. Germline loops: CDR1 MNHNS, CDR2 SASEGT. CDR3 in amino acids: CASSETGLGKNLNTGDLFY. The CDR3 DNA sequence: TGTGCCAGCAGCGAGACAGGGCTTGGGAAGAACTTGAACACCGGGGACCTGTTTTAT.

A note on this clonotype: The CDR3 does not end in the conserved phenylalanine or tryptophan, so this is likely a read error. The CDR3 loop is CPSSWDGYSSQPQHS. The CDR3 DNA is TGTCCCAGCAGCTGGGACGGTTATAGCAGTCAGCCCCAGCATTCT. The chain carries TRBV11-2 and TRBJ1-5; tentatively, D is TRBD1 (5 bases). There are 15 residues in the CDR3. Germline CDR1 is SGHAT and CDR2 is FQNNGV.

On this clonotype itself: An end of the junction does not agree with germline; a read error may underlie this. This chain connects TRBV11-2 to TRBJ2-5; TRBD2 matches 11 bases. Germline-derived CDR1 and CDR2 are SGHAT and FQNNGV. The CDR3 is 14 amino acids. CDR3 amino acids: CVSSLATSGTTWYF. In DNA, the CDR3 is TGTGTCAGCAGCCTTGCGACTAGCGGGACCACCTGGTACTTC.

DNA of the CDR3: TGTGCCAGTAATCAAGATAGGACCTTCAGCTCCTACGAGCAGTACTTC. It is translated as CASNQDRTFSSYEQYF. The chain employs TRBV4-2 and TRBJ2-7; no definite D call. The ends were cut back, 9 bases at V and 0 bases at J, with 21 bases in the middle. This CDR3 comprises 16 residues. Germline V gene lookup returns CDR1 LGHNA and CDR2 YNFKEQ.

A remark on this clonotype: One junction end does not reproduce the germline sequence, and a read error may be involved. This chain uses TRBV6-2 or TRBV6-3 with TRBJ2-3; a possible D gene is TRBD2 (5 bases). The germline V gene has CDR1 MNHEY and CDR2 SVGEGT. This CDR3 is built from 14 residues. In DNA form, the CDR3 reads TGTGCCAGCAGTGGGCTCGGACTCACAGATACGCAATATTTT. Residues: CASSGLGLTDTQYF.